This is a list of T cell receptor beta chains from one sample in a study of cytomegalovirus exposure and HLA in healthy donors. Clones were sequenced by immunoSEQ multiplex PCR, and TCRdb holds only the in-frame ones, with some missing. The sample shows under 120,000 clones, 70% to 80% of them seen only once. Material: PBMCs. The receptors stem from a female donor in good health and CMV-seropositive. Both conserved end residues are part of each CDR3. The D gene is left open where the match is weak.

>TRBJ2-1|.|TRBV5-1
CASSLDTGSYNEQFF
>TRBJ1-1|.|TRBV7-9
CASSSARGYTEAFF
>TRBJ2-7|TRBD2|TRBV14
CASSLLAGGSYEQYF
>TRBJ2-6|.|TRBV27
CASSSQGSGANVLTF
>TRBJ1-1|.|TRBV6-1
CASIAGYANTEAFF
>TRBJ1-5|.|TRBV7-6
CASSLGQGMSNQPQHF
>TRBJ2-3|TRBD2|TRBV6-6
CATRGGHTDTQYF
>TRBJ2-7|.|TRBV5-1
CASSLELALSSYEQYF
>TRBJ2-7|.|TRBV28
CASSSPQKLGSYEQYF
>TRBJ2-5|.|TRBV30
CAWNPGEETQYF
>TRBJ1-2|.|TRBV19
CASSIERGNYGYTF
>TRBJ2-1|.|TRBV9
CASSVELRSPYNEQFF
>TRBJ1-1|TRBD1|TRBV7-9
CASSIGQGTRTEAFF
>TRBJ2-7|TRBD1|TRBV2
CASSGGQGAYEQYF
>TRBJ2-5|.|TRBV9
CASSVGTQLQETQYF
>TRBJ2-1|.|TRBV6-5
CASSYSKGEQFF
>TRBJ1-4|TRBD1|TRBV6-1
CASSDIRQGEGEKLFF
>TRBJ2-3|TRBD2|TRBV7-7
CASSLASGGATDTQYF
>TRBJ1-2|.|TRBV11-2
CASSLPPGYGYTF
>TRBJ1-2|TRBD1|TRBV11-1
CASSPGQGNYGYTF